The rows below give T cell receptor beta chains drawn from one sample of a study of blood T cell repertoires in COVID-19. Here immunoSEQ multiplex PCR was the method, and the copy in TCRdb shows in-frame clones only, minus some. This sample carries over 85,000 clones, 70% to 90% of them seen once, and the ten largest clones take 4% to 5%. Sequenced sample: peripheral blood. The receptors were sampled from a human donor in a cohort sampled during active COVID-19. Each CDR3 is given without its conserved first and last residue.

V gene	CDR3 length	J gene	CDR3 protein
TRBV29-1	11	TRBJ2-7	SAWGSGRYEQY
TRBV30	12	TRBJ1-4	AWSVQGVFEKLF
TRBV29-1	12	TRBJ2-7	SVESQGKTYEQY
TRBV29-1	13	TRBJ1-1	SVPLLTASSTEAF
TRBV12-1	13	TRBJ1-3	ASSFRHSRGNTIY
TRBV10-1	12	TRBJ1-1	ASSEGGSRLEAF
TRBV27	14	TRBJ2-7	ASSTRTGGFTYEQY
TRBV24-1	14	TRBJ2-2	ATSESFTGGPGELF
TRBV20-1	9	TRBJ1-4	SARSREKLF
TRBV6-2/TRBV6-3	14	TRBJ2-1	ASSYSAGGLNNEQF
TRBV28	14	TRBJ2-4	ASTTGASGAKNIQY
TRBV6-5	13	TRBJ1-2	ASSLRGTGGGGYT
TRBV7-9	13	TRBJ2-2	ASRTQGQVAGELF
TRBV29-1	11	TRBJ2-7	SVVSQGSHEQY
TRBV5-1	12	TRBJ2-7	ASSGDRASYEQY
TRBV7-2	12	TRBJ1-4	ASSLDRASEKLF
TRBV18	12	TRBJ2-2	ASSSLEHTGELF
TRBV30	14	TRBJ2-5	AWGTATSPGQETQY
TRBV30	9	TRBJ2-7	AWSALDEQY
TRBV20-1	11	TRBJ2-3	SASDGVTDTQY
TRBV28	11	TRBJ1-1	ASTPAGSTEAF
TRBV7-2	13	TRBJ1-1	ASSLRAGDNTEAF
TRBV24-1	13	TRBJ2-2	ATSDLGQDTGELF
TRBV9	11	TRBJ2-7	ASSVLGVYEQY
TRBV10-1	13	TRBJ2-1	ASSADRTFGNEQF
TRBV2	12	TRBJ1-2	ASAVRGGNYGYT
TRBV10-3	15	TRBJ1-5	AISPSQVGGSNQPQH
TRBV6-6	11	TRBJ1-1	ASSDRGVGEAF
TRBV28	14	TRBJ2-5	ASSFLTSGAQETQY
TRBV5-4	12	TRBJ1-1	ASSIRQGNTEAF
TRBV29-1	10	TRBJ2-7	SVRTGTYEQY
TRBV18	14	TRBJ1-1	ASSPRTGGRDTEAF
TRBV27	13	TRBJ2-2	ASSLEAGVGGELF
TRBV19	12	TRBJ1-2	ASSANQGYYGYT
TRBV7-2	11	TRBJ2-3	ASSERGPDTQY
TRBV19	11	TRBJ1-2	ASSIRDSYGYT
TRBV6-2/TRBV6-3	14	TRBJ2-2	ASSKPSGMNTGELF
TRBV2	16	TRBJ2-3	ASSQTASRLFGTDTQY
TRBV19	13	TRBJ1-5	ASSIEGRSNQPQH
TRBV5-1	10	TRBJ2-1	ASSIGQGLKF
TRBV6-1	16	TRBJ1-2	ASSVFGSGPQTPYGYT
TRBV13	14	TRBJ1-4	ASSSGTPGVGEKLF